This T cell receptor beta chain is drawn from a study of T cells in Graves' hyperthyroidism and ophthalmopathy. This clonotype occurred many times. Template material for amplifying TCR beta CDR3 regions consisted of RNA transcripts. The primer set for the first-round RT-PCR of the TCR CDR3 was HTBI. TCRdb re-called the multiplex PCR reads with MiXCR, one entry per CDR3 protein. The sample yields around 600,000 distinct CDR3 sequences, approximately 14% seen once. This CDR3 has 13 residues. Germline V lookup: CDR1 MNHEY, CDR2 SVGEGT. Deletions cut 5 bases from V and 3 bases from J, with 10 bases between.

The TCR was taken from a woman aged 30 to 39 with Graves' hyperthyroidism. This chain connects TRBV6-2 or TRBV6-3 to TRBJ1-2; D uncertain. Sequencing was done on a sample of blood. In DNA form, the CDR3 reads TGTGCCAGCAGTGCAGCGAACTACTATGGCTACACCTTC. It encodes CASSAANYYGYTF.